The entry that follows covers one T cell receptor beta chain sequence. Its antigen is undetermined. The sample belongs to a study of high-grade serous ovarian cancer treatment subgroups. Study-wide background: Each sample yielded on average around 7,300 unique TCR beta rearrangements from some 15,000 reads.

Findings and limits, study-wide: Different patients shared almost no repertoire; same-patient tumors shared about 0.1 to 0.79. Repertoire analysis covered CDR3 alone, not CDR1 or CDR2.

The data were produced by immunoSEQ multiplex PCR, yet TCRdb's version contains in-frame clones alone and is incomplete. This sample has roughly 9,800 clones, with around 68% found just once. Tumor tissue was taken before any definitive surgery or chemotherapy was given. In germline, CDR1 is LNHDA, CDR2 SQIVND (reference sequence). CDR3 length equals 13 residues. With V trimmed by 5 bases and J by 5 bases, 4 bases remained unmatched. The J gene is TRBJ2-5, the V gene TRBV19, with 8 bases lining up with TRBD1. The sample consisted of tumor tissue. The source of this sequence is a human donor with high-grade serous ovarian cancer. In nucleotides, the CDR3 is TGTGCCAGTAGTGCCAGGGGGCTGGAGACCCAGTACTTC. Residues: CASSARGLETQYF. Supplemented by reference TRBV19 and TRBJ2-5, the full variable domain reads DGGITQSPKYLFRKEGQNVTLSCEQNLNHDAMYWYRQDPGQGLRLIYYSQIVNDFQKGDIAEGYSVSREKKESFPLTVTSAQKNPTAFYLCASSARGLETQYFGPGTRLLVL.